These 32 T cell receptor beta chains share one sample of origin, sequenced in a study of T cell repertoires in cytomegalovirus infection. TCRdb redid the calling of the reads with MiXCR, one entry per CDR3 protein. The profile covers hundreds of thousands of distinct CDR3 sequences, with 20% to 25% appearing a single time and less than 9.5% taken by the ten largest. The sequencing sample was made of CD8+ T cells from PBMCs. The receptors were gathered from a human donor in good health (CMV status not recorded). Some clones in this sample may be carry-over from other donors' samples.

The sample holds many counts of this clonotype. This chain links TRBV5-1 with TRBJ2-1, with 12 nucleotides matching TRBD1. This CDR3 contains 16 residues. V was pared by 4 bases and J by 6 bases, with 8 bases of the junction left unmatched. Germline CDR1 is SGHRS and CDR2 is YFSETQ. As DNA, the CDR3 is TGCGCCAGCAGCCTCGGGACAGGGGGCGTTTTCAATGAGCAGTTCTTC. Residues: CASSLGTGGVFNEQFF.

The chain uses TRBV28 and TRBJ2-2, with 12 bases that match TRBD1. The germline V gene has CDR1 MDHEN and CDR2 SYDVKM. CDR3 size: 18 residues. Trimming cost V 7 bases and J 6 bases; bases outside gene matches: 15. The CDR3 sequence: CASTTVPGQGARAGELFF. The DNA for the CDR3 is TGTGCCAGCACCACTGTCCCGGGACAGGGGGCAAGGGCCGGGGAGCTGTTTTTT.

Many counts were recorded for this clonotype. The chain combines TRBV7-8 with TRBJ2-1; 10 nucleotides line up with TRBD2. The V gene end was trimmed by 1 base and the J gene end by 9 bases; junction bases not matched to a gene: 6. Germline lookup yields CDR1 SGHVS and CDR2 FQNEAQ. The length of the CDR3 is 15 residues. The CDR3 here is CASSLERGGRIEQFF. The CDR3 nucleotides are TGTGCCAGCAGCTTAGAGCGGGGGGGCCGTATTGAGCAGTTCTTC.

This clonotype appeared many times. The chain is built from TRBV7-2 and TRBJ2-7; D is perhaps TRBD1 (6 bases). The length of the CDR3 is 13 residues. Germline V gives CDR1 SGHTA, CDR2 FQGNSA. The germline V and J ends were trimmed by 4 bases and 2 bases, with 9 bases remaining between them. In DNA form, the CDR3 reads TGTGCCAGCAGCTGGGGACAAGCCTACGAGCAGTACGTC. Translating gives CASSWGQAYEQYV.

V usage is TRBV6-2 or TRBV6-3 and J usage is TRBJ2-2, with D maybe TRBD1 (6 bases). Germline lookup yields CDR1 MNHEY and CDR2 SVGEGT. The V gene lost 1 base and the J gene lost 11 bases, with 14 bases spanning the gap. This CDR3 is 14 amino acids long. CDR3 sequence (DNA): TGTGCCAGCAGTTACTTCACTTCAGGGGATGAGCTGTTTTTT. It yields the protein CASSYFTSGDELFF.

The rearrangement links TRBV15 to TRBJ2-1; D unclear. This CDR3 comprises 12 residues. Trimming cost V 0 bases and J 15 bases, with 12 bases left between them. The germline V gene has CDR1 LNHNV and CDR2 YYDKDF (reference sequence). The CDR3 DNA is TGTGCCACCAGCAGAGATACCGGCATAGTGTTCTTC. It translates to CATSRDTGIVFF. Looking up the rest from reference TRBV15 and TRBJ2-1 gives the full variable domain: DAMVIQNPRYQVTQFGKPVTLSCSQTLNHNVMYWYQQKSSQAPKLLFHYYDKDFNNEADTPDNFQSRRPNTSFCFLDIRSPGLGDTAMYLCATSRDTGIVFFGPGTRLTVL.

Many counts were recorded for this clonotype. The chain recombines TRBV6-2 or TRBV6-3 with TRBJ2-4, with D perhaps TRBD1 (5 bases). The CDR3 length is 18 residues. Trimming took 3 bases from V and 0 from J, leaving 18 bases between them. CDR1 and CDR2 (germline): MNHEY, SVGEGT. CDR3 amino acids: CASSYFQGEELAKNIQYF. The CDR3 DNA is TGTGCCAGCAGTTATTTCCAGGGTGAAGAGCTAGCCAAAAACATTCAGTACTTC.

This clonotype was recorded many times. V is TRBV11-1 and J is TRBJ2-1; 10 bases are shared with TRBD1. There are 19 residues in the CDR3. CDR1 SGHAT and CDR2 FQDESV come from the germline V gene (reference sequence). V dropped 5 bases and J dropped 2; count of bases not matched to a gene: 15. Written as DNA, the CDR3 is TGTGCCAGCAGCGTCGATCCTTGGACAGGGGGTAACCCCTACAATGAGCAGTTCTTC. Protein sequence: CASSVDPWTGGNPYNEQFF.

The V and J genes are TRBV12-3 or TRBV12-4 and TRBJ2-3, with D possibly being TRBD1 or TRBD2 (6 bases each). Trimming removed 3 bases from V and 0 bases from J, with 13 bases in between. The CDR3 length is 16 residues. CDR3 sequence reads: CASSFPWGASTDTQYF. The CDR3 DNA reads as TGTGCCAGCAGTTTTCCGTGGGGGGCCAGCACAGATACGCAGTATTTT.

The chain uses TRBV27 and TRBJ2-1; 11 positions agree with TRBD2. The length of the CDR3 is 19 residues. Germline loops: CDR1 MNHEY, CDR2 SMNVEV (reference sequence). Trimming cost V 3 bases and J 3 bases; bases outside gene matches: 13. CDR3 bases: TGTGCCAGCAGTTTCTCGACTAGCGGGGCTACGGTTGACTACAATGAGCAGTTCTTC. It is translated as CASSFSTSGATVDYNEQFF.

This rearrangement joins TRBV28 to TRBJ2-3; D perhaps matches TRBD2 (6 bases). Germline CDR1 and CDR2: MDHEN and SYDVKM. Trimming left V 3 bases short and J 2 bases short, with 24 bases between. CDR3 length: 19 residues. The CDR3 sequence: CASSFGFSGVSGSTDTQYF. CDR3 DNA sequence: TGTGCCAGCAGTTTCGGTTTTTCTGGGGTTAGCGGATCCACAGATACGCAGTATTTT.

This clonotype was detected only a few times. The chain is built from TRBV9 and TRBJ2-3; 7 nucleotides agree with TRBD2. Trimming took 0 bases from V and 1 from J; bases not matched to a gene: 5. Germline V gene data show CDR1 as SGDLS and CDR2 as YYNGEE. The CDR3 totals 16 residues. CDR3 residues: CASSVASGRGTDTQYF. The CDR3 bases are TGTGCCAGCAGCGTAGCGTCGGGGAGGGGCACAGATACGCAGTATTTT.

The CDR3 coding sequence is TGCAGTGCTAGAGATAGGGGGCAAGCCTATGGCTACACCTTC. Translated, it gives CSARDRGQAYGYTF. The chain uses TRBV20-1 and TRBJ1-2; TRBD1 matches 7 bases. The V and J ends lost 0 bases and 4 bases, in that order; junction bases with no gene match: 5. Germline CDR1 is DFQATT and CDR2 is SNEGSKA (reference sequence). CDR3 length equals 14 residues.

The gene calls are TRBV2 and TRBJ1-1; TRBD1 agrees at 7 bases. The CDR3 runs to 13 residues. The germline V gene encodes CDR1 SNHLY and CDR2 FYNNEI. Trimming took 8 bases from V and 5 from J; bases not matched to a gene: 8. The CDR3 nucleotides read TGTGCCAGCCATCAGGGGGGGGGGACTGAAGCTTTCTTT. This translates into CASHQGGGTEAFF.

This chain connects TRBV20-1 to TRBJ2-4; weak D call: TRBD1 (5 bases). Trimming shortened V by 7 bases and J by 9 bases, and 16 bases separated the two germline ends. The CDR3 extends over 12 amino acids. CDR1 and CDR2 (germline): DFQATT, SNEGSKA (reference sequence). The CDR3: CSVPDDSAIQYF. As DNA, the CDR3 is TGCAGTGTCCCCGATGACAGTGCCATTCAGTACTTC.

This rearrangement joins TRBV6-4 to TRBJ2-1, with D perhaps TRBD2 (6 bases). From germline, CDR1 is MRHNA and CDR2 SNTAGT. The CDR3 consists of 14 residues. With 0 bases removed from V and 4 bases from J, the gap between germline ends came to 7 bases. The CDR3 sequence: CASSDSSGYNEQFF. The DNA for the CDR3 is TGTGCCAGCAGTGACTCAAGCGGGTACAATGAGCAGTTCTTC.

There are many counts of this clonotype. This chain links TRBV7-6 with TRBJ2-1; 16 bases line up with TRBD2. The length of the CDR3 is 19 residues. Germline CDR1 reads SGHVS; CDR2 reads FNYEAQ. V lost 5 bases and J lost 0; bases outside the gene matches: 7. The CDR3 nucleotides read TGTGCCAGCAGCCCTCCCGGGACTAGCGGGGGGGCCTCCTACAATGAGCAGTTCTTC. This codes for CASSPPGTSGGASYNEQFF. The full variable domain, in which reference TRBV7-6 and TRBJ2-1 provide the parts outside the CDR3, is GAGVSQSPRYKVTKRGQDVALRCDPISGHVSLYWYRQALGQGPEFLTYFNYEAQQDKSGLPNDRFSAERPEGSISTLTIQRTEQRDSAMYRCASSPPGTSGGASYNEQFFGPGTRLTVL.

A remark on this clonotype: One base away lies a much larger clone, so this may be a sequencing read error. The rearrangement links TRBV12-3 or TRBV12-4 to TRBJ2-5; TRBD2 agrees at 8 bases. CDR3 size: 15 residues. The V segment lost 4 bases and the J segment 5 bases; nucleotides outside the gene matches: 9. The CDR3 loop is CASSSPGLGVETQYF. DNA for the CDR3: TGTGCCAGCAGTTCGCCGGGACTAGGGGTTGAGACCCAGTACTTC.

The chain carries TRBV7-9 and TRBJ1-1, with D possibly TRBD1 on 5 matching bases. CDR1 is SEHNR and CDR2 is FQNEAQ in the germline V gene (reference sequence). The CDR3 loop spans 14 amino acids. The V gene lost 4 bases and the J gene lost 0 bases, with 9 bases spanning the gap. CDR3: CASSSRALNTEAFF. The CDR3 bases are TGTGCCAGCAGCTCCAGGGCCTTGAACACTGAAGCTTTCTTT.

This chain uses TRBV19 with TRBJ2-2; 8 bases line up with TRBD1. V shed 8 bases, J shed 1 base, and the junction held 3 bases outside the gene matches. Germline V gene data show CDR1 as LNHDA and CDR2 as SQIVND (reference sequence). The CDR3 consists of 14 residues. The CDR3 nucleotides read TGTGCCAGTGGGGGGACAGGGAACACCGGGGAGCTGTTTTTT. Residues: CASGGTGNTGELFF.

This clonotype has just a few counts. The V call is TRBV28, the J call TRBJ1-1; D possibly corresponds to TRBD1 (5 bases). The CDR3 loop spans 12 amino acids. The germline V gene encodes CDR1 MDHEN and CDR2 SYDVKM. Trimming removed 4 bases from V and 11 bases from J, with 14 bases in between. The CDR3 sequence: CASSSQGGRAFF. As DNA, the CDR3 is TGTGCCAGCAGTTCCCAGGGAGGACGGGCTTTCTTT.

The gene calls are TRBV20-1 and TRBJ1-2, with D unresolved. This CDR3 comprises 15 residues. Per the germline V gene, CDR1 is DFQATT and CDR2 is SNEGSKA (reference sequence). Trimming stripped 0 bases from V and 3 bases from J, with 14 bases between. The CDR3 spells CSARDEMGFDYGYTF. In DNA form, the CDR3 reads TGCAGTGCTAGAGATGAAATGGGTTTTGACTATGGCTACACCTTC.

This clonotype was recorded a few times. The CDR3 sequence is CASRPPLGAGANVLTF. CDR3 DNA: TGTGCCAGCAGGCCGCCTCTGGGCGCTGGGGCCAACGTCCTGACTTTC. The gene calls are TRBV2 and TRBJ2-6; D unclear. The V gene lost 6 bases and the J gene lost 2 bases, with 14 bases spanning the gap. The CDR3 runs to 16 residues. The germline V gene has CDR1 SNHLY and CDR2 FYNNEI.

The CDR3 sequence is CASSSGQGFAYEQYF. In nucleotides, the CDR3 is TGTGCCAGCAGCTCGGGACAGGGGTTTGCCTACGAGCAGTACTTC. The chain carries TRBV7-6 and TRBJ2-7; 10 bases match TRBD1. The CDR3 spans 15 residues. The V gene's germline CDR1 is SGHVS and CDR2 FNYEAQ. The junction had 5 bases not matched to a gene; V was cut back by 4 bases and J by 2 bases.

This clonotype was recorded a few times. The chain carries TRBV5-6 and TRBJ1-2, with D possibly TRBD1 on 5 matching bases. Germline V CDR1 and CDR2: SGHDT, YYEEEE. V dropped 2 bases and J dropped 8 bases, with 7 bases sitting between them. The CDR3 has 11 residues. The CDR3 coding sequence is TGTGCCAGCAGCTTCCCAGGGGGCTACACCTTC. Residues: CASSFPGGYTF.

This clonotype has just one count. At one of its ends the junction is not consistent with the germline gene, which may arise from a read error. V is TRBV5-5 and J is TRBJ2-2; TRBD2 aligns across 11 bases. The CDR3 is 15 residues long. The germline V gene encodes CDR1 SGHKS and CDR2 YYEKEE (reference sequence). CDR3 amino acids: CVSSLGLAVPGELFF. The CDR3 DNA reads TGTGTCAGCAGCTTGGGACTAGCGGTTCCCGGGGAGCTGTTTTTT.

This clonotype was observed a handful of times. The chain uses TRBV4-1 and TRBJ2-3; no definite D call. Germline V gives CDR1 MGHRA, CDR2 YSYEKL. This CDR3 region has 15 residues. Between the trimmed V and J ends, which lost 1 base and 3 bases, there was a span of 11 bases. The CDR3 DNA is TGCGCCAGCAGCCAAGTGTCCTCTCCGACAGATACGCAGTATTTT. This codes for CASSQVSSPTDTQYF.

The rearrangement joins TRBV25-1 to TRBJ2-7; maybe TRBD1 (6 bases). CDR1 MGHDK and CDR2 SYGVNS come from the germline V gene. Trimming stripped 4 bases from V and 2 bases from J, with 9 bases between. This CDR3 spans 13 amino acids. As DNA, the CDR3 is TGTGCCAGCAGTGGGGACATAGCCTACGAGCAGTACGTC. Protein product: CASSGDIAYEQYV.

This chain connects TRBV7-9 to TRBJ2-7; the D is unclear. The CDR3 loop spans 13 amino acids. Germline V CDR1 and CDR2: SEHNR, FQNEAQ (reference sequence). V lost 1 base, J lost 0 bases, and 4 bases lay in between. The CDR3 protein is CASSLENSYEQYV. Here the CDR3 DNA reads TGTGCCAGCAGCTTAGAGAACTCCTACGAGCAGTACGTC.

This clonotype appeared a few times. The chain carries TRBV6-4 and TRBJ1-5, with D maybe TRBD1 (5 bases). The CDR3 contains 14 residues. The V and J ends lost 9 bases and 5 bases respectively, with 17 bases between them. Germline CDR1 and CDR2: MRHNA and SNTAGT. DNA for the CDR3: TGTGCCAGTCACTCGGAGAGGGGTCATCAGCCCCAGCATTTT. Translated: CASHSERGHQPQHF.

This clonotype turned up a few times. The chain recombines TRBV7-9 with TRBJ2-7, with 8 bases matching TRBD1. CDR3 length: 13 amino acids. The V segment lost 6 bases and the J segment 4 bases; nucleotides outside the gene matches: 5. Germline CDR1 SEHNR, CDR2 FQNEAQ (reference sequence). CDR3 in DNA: TGTGCCAGCAGGTTGGACAGGGATTACGAGCAGTACTTC. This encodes CASRLDRDYEQYF.

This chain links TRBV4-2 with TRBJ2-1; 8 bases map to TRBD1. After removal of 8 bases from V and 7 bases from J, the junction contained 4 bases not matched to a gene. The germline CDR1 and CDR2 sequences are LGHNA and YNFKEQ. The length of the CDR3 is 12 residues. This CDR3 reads CASGDRSNEQFF. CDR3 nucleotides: TGTGCCAGCGGGGACAGGTCAAATGAGCAGTTCTTC.